This T cell receptor (beta chain) was obtained from a study of cytomegalovirus exposure and HLA in healthy donors. Use of 60 Vbeta and 13 Jbeta primers characterized the PCR. As originally analysed: About 11 million of the 60 million to 90 million unique TCR beta chains counted in a later analysis were shared. Method: immunoSEQ multiplex PCR; TCRdb's copy keeps in-frame clones and lacks some. From that table come the V and J calls and clone size; the DNA was used to work out D and trimming. The table has about 160,000 clones, 68% seen once. The CDR3 runs 14 residues. V shed 5 bases and J 7 bases; nucleotides not matched to a gene: 4. Germline V lookup: CDR1 SGHAT, CDR2 FQDESV (reference sequence).

The receptor comes from a man over 45 in good health and CMV-seronegative. This sequence joins TRBV11-1 and TRBJ1-6; 8 positions agree with TRBD1. Sequences were obtained from PBMCs. The CDR3 protein is CASSRTGNNSPLHF. The CDR3 DNA sequence: TGTGCCAGCAGCAGGACAGGGAACAATTCACCCCTCCACTTT.